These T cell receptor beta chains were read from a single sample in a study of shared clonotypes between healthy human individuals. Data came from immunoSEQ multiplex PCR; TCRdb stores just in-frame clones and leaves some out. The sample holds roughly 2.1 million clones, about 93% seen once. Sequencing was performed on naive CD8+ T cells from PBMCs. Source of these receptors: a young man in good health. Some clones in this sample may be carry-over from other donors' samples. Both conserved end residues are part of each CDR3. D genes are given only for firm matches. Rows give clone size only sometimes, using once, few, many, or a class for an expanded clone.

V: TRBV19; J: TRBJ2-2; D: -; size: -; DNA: TGTGCCAGTAGTATCGTGGGGACCGGGGAGCTGTTTTTT; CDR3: CASSIVGTGELFF
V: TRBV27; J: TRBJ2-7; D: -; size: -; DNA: TGTGCCAGCAGTTCGTCGACACTCGGCCCCTACGAGCAGTACTTC; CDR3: CASSSSTLGPYEQYF
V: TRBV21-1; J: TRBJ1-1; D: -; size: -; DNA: TGTGCCAGCAGCAACCGGGACAGGGGACCTTTCTTT; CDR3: CASSNRDRGPFF
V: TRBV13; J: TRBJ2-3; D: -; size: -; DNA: TGTGCCAGCAGCACCCTAGGAGATACGCAGTATTTT; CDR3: CASSTLGDTQYF
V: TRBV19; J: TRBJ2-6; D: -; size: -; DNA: TGTGCCAGTAGTCCTTACACTTCTGGGGCCAACGTCCTGACTTTC; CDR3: CASSPYTSGANVLTF
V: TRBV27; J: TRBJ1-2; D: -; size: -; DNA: TGTGCCAGCAGTCTGGGGGGATTCTATGGCTACACCTTC; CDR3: CASSLGGFYGYTF
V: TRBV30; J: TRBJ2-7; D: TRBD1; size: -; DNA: TGTGCCTGCCCCTCCGGGGACAGGGCCTACGAGCAGTACTTC; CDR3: CACPSGDRAYEQYF
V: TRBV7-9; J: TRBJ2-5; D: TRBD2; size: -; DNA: TGTGCCAGCAGCTCAACCGGGACTAGCGGAGAAATACAAGAGACCCAGTACTTC; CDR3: CASSSTGTSGEIQETQYF
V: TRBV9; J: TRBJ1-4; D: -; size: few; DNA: TGTGCCAGCAGCGCCTCCGGGGCAACTAATGAAAAACTGTTTTTT; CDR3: CASSASGATNEKLFF
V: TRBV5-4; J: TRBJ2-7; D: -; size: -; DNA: TGTGCCAGCAGCCTGAGGCACTCTTACGAGCAGTACTTC; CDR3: CASSLRHSYEQYF
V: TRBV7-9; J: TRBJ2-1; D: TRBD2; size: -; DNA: TGTGCCAGCAGCCCAGGAACGGTGGGCGGGAGCTACAATGAGCAGTTCTTC; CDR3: CASSPGTVGGSYNEQFF
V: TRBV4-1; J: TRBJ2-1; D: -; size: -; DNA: TGCGCCAGCAGCCTCCGGGACGGGCCCTACAATGAGCAGTTCTTC; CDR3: CASSLRDGPYNEQFF
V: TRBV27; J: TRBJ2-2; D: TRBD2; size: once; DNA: TGTGCCAGCAGTTCGACTGGACTAGCCTGGAACACCGGGGAGCTGTTTTTT; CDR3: CASSSTGLAWNTGELFF
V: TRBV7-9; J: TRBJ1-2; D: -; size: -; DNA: TGTGCCAGCAGCGAAGGACGCCCCTCTAACTATGGCTACACCTTC; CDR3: CASSEGRPSNYGYTF
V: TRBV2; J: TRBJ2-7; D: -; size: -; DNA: TGTGCCAGCAGTGAACTAAAAGGGCAGTCCTACGAGCAGTACTTC; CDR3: CASSELKGQSYEQYF
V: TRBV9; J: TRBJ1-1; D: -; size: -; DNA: TGTGCCAGCAGCGTAGCGGGTCGCACTGAAGCTTTCTTT; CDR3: CASSVAGRTEAFF